This is a list of T cell receptor beta chains from one sample in a study of T cell responses to AZD1222 COVID-19 vaccine. Only in-frame clones appear in the TCRdb table, and some are missing; sequencing was by immunoSEQ multiplex PCR. The profile shows about 140,000 clones, approximately 88% of them singletons. Source: peripheral blood, taken on day 0 of AZD1222 vaccination. The receptors stem from an adult in good health. CDR3s include the opening cysteine and the closing phenylalanine or tryptophan. A D gene is named only where the DNA matches it firmly. The listing skips clone size in some rows; elsewhere it reads once, few, many or a size class.

d_gene	v_gene	j_gene	abundance	CDR3nt	CDR3aa
NA	TRBV7-9	TRBJ2-3	NA	TGTGCCAGCAGCCGTGGAGATACGCAGTATTTT	CASSRGDTQYF
TRBD1	TRBV6-2/TRBV6-3	TRBJ2-6	NA	TGTGCCAGCAGTACTCCGGGACAGGGGGTCTCTGGGGCCAACGTCCTGACTTTC	CASSTPGQGVSGANVLTF
NA	TRBV27	TRBJ2-2	once	TGTGCCAGCAGTTTTAACAGGGCGAACACCGGGGAGCTGTTTTTT	CASSFNRANTGELFF
NA	TRBV5-4	TRBJ2-1	NA	TGTGCCAGCAGCTTGGGGGTCGGGAATGAGCAGTTCTTC	CASSLGVGNEQFF
NA	TRBV4-3	TRBJ1-3	once	TGCGCCAGCAGCCAAAGGGGTCCTCGCTCTGGAAACACCATATATTTT	CASSQRGPRSGNTIYF
TRBD1	TRBV6-2/TRBV6-3	TRBJ1-2	NA	TGTGCCAGCAGTTACTCGAGGGGGCCAGCCACCTTC	CASSYSRGPATF
NA	TRBV10-3	TRBJ1-4	NA	TGTGCCATCAGTGAGCGGACAGAGGAAAAACTGTTTTTT	CAISERTEEKLFF
TRBD2	TRBV12-3/TRBV12-4	TRBJ2-3	NA	TGTGCCAGCAGTTTTCGGGAGGGTGATACGCAGTATTTT	CASSFREGDTQYF
NA	TRBV19	TRBJ2-3	NA	TGTGCCAGTAGTACCCAACCGGGGACTAGCACAGATACGCAGTATTTT	CASSTQPGTSTDTQYF
NA	TRBV9	TRBJ1-1	once	TGTGCCAGCAGCATCGAGGGTGGGAGCACTGAAGCTTTCTTT	CASSIEGGSTEAFF
TRBD1	TRBV7-6	TRBJ2-7	NA	TGTGCCAGCAGCTTAGGGTCAGGGGGTTTCTACGAGCAGTACTTC	CASSLGSGGFYEQYF
NA	TRBV7-6	TRBJ1-2	NA	TGTGCCAGCAGCCGCTCCGGGTCTTTCCTGTACTATGGCTACACCTTC	CASSRSGSFLYYGYTF
NA	TRBV30	TRBJ1-6	few	TGTGCCTGGAGTGTGATGAGTGTACCTAATTCACCCCTCCACTTT	CAWSVMSVPNSPLHF
NA	TRBV19	TRBJ1-6	NA	TGTGCCAGTAGTATTGGCTCGGTCACGTATAATTCACCCCTCCACTTT	CASSIGSVTYNSPLHF
TRBD1	TRBV6-5	TRBJ2-2	NA	TGTGCCAGCGTTGGGACAGGGTTCACCGGGGAGCTGTTTTTT	CASVGTGFTGELFF
NA	TRBV19	TRBJ1-5	NA	TGTGCCACTAACGAGCCTCGAGGGACTAATCAGCCCCAGCATTTT	CATNEPRGTNQPQHF
TRBD2	TRBV2	TRBJ2-3	NA	TGTGCCAGCACTACTACTAGCGGGGGATTAGATACGCAGTATTTT	CASTTTSGGLDTQYF
NA	TRBV19	TRBJ1-2	NA	TGTGCCAGCTGGGTGGCCATACCCGACAGGCCGCGCGACTATGGCTACACCTTC	CASWVAIPDRPRDYGYTF
NA	TRBV5-1	TRBJ1-5	NA	TGCGCCAGCAGCTTGGGGAGCAATCAGCCCCAGCATTTT	CASSLGSNQPQHF
NA	TRBV6-2/TRBV6-3	TRBJ1-5	NA	TGTGCCAGCAGTTACGGGGGGTACAGCAATCAGCCCCAGCATTTT	CASSYGGYSNQPQHF
NA	TRBV25-1	TRBJ2-5	NA	TGTGCCAGCAGTGAGGGCCTAAGGAGGGAGACCCAGTACTTC	CASSEGLRRETQYF
NA	TRBV5-4	TRBJ2-5	NA	TGTGCCAGCAGCTTGTGGCCCGGGGTAGGCCAGTACTTC	CASSLWPGVGQYF
NA	TRBV7-3	TRBJ1-6	NA	TGTGCCAGCAGCTTACAGGGTGGGAATTCACCCCTCCACTTT	CASSLQGGNSPLHF
TRBD1	TRBV15	TRBJ1-1	NA	TGTGCCACCAGCGTAACAGGGACAGGATTCACTGAAGCTTTCTTT	CATSVTGTGFTEAFF
NA	TRBV7-2	TRBJ2-5	NA	TGTGCCAGCAGCTTAGCAAGCACGGCGCTACAAGAGACCCAGTACTTC	CASSLASTALQETQYF
NA	TRBV9	TRBJ1-2	NA	TGTGCCAGCAGCCCGGGGGGGACCTTCAAGGGCTACACCTTC	CASSPGGTFKGYTF
NA	TRBV4-3	TRBJ1-1	NA	TGCGCCAGCAGCCAAGATGAACAGGGCAACACTGAAGCTTTCTTT	CASSQDEQGNTEAFF
TRBD1	TRBV6-5	TRBJ1-2	NA	TGTGCCAGCAGTTACTCGGGGAGGGGGCGGGAGAGTGGCTACACCTTC	CASSYSGRGRESGYTF
TRBD2	TRBV19	TRBJ2-2	NA	TGTGCCAGCGGACTAGCGGGGGCCGCCGGCACCGGGGAGCTGTTTTTT	CASGLAGAAGTGELFF
TRBD1	TRBV6-2/TRBV6-3	TRBJ2-5	NA	TGTGCCAGCAGTTATGGGACAGGGTGGGGCCAAGAGACCCAGTACTTC	CASSYGTGWGQETQYF
NA	TRBV5-4	TRBJ2-3	NA	TGTGCCAGCAGCCCCTCGGGCGTGGGCACAGATACGCAGTATTTT	CASSPSGVGTDTQYF
TRBD2	TRBV5-4	TRBJ2-1	NA	TGTGCCAGCAGCTTATTGAAGTTGGCGGGGGGGGACAATGAGCAGTTCTTC	CASSLLKLAGGDNEQFF
NA	TRBV4-2	TRBJ2-7	NA	TGTGCCAGCAGCCCAAGGGGGAGCGAGCAGTACTTC	CASSPRGSEQYF
TRBD1	TRBV9	TRBJ1-3	once	TGTGCCAGCAGCGTAGAAAGGGGGCGAGGAAACACCATATATTTT	CASSVERGRGNTIYF
TRBD1	TRBV4-1	TRBJ1-2	NA	TGCGCCAGCAGCCAAGATCATGCCGGGACAGGGGGTTTATCTTATATGAATTATGGCTACACCTTC	CASSQDHAGTGGLSYMNYGYTF
TRBD2	TRBV5-6	TRBJ2-1	NA	TGTGCCAGCAGCTCGCCGGTGTCTAGCGGCTACAATGAGCAGTTCTTC	CASSSPVSSGYNEQFF
NA	TRBV6-2/TRBV6-3	TRBJ2-7	NA	TGTGCCAGCAGTTATGCGGGCAGCTCCTACGAGCAGTACTTC	CASSYAGSSYEQYF
NA	TRBV12-3/TRBV12-4	TRBJ2-1	NA	TGTGCCAGCAGTTTCCAGCAGGACAATGAGCAGTTCTTC	CASSFQQDNEQFF
NA	TRBV5-6	TRBJ2-5	NA	TGTGCCAGCAGCTTGGAAGTACGGGGGTGGGAGACCCAGTACTTC	CASSLEVRGWETQYF
TRBD1	TRBV11-2	TRBJ1-5	NA	TGTGCCAGCAGCTTAGATACAGGGGCCGGGCAGCCCCAGCATTTT	CASSLDTGAGQPQHF
NA	TRBV5-1	TRBJ2-7	NA	TGCGCCAGCAGCTTGACTGCCAGCTCCTACGAGCAGTACTTC	CASSLTASSYEQYF
TRBD2	TRBV19	TRBJ2-3	NA	TGTGCCAGTATTACGCGGGGACTAGTGAACACAGATACGCAGTATTTT	CASITRGLVNTDTQYF